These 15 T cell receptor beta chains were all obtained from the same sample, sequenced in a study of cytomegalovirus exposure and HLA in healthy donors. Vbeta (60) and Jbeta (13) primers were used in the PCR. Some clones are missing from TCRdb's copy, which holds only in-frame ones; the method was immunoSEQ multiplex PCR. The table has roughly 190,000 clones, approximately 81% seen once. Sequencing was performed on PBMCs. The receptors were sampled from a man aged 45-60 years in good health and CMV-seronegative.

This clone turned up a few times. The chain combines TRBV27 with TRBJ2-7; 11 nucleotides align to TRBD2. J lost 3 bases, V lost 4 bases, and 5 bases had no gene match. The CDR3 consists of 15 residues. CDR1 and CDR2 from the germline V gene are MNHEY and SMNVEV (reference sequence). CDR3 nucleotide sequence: TGTGCCAGCAGTTCTCTAGCGGGGGGAGGCTACGAGCAGTACTTC. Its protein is CASSSLAGGGYEQYF.

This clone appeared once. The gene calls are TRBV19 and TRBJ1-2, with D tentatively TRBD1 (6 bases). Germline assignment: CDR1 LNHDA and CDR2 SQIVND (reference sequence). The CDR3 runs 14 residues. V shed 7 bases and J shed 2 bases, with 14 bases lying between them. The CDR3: CASKSLRGNYGYTF. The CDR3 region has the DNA TGTGCCAGTAAGTCTCTGAGGGGGAACTATGGCTACACCTTC. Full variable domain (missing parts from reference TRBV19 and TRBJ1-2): DGGITQSPKYLFRKEGQNVTLSCEQNLNHDAMYWYRQDPGQGLRLIYYSQIVNDFQKGDIAEGYSVSREKKESFPLTVTSAQKNPTAFYLCASKSLRGNYGYTFGSGTRLTVV.

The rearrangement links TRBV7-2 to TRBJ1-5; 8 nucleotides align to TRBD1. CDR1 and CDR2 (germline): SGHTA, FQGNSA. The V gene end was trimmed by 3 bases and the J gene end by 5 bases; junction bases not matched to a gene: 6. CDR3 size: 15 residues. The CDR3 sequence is CASSFTGGPDQPQHF. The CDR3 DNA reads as TGTGCCAGCAGCTTCACAGGGGGACCCGATCAGCCCCAGCATTTT. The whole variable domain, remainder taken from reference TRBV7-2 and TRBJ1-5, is GAGVSQSPSNKVTEKGKDVELRCDPISGHTALYWYRQSLGQGLEFLIYFQGNSAPDKSGLPSDRFSAERTGGSVSTLTIQRTQQEDSAVYLCASSFTGGPDQPQHFGDGTRLSIL.

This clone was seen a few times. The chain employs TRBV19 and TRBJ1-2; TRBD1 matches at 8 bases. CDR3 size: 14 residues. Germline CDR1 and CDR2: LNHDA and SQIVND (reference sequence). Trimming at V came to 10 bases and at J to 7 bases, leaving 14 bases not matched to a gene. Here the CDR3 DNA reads TGTGCCACATCGACCAGGGACAGGATCGGTGGCTACACCTTC. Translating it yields CATSTRDRIGGYTF.

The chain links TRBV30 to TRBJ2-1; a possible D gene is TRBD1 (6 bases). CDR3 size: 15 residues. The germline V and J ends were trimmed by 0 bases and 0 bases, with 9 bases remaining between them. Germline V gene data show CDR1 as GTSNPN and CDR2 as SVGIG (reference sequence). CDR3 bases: TGTGCCTGGAGTGTGGGGGCCCGCTCCTACAATGAGCAGTTCTTC. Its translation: CAWSVGARSYNEQFF.

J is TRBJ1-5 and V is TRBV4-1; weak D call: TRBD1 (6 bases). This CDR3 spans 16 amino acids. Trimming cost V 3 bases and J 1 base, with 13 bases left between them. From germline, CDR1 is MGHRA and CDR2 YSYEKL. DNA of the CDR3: TGCGCCAGCAGCCAGACGGGCACAGGGAGCAATCAGCCCCAGCATTTT. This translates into CASSQTGTGSNQPQHF.

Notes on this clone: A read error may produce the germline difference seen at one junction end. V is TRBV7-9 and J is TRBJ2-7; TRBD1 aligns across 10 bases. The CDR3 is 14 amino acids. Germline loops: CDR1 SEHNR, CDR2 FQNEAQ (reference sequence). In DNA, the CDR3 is TGTTCCAGCAGCTTCGGACAGGGGGCCTACGAGCAGTACTTC. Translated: CSSSFGQGAYEQYF.

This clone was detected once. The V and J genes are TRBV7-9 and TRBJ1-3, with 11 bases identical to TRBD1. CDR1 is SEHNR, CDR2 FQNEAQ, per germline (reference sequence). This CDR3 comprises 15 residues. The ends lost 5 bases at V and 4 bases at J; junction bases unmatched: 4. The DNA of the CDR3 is TGTGCCAGCAGCACGGACAGGGGGCTCGGAAACACCATATATTTT. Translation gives CASSTDRGLGNTIYF. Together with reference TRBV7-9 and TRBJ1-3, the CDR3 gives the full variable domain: DTGVSQNPRHKITKRGQNVTFRCDPISEHNRLYWYRQTLGQGPEFLTYFQNEAQLEKSRLLSDRFSAERPKGSFSTLEIQRTEQGDSAMYLCASSTDRGLGNTIYFGEGSWLTVV.

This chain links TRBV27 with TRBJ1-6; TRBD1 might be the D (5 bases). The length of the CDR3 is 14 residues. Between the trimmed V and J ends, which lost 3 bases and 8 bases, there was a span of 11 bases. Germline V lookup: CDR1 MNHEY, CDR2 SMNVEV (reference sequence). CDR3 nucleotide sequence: TGTGCCAGCAGTTTGGCAGGGAAGTATTCACCCCTCCACTTT. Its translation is CASSLAGKYSPLHF.

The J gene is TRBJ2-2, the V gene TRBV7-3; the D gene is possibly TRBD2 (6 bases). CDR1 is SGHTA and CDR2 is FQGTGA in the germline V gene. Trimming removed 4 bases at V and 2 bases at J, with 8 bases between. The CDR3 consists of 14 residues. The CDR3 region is CASSSGLNTGELFF. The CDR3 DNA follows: TGTGCCAGCAGCTCGGGACTTAACACCGGGGAGCTGTTTTTT.

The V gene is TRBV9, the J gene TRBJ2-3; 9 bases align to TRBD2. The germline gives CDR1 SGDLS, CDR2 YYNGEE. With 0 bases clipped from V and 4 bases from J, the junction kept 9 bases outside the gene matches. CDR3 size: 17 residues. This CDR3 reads CASSVGRAGGMADTQYF. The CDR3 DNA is TGTGCCAGCAGCGTAGGTCGAGCGGGGGGCATGGCAGATACGCAGTATTTT.

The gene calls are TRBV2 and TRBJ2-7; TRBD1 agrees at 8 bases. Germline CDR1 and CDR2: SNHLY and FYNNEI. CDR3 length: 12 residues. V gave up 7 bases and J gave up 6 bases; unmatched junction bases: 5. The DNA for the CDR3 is TGTGCCAGCACCCGGACAGGGAGCGAGCAGTACTTC. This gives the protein CASTRTGSEQYF.

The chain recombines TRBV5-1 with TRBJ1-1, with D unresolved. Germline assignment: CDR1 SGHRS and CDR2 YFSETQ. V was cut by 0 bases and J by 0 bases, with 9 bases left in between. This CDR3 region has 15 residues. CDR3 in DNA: TGCGCCAGCAGCTTGGAACCAGACATGAACACTGAAGCTTTCTTT. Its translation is CASSLEPDMNTEAFF.

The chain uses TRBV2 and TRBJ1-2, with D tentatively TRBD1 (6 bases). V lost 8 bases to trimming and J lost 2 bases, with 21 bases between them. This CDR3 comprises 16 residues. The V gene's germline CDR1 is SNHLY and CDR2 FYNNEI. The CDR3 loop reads CASGGLRGRQNYGYTF. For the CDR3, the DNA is TGTGCCAGCGGGGGCCTCAGGGGAAGACAAAACTATGGCTACACCTTC.

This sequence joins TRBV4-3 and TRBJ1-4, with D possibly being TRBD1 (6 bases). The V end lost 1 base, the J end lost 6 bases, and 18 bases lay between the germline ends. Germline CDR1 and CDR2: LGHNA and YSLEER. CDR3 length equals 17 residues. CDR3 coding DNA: TGCGCCAGCAGCCAAGTAGGCGCAGGGGTTCTGGATGAAAAACTGTTTTTT. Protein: CASSQVGAGVLDEKLFF.